This entry lists 16 T cell receptor beta chains sequenced from one sample in a study of cytomegalovirus exposure and HLA in healthy donors. Primers for the PCR totalled 60 Vbeta and 13 Jbeta. The assay was immunoSEQ multiplex PCR, and TCRdb's table has in-frame clones only and misses some. The sample's table shows approximately 45,000 clones. Sequencing input: PBMCs. These receptors originate from a woman aged 35 to 49 in good health and CMV-seronegative.

The genes are TRBV9 and TRBJ1-2; 10 bases fit TRBD1. This CDR3 has 16 amino acids. The junction had 11 bases not matched to a gene; V was cut back by 4 bases and J by 5 bases. The germline CDR1 and CDR2 sequences are SGDLS and YYNGEE. This CDR3 is CASSPRGDRGWYGYTF. The CDR3 region has the DNA TGTGCCAGCAGCCCGAGGGGGGACAGGGGATGGTATGGCTACACCTTC. The variable domain in full, with the rest retrieved from reference TRBV9 and TRBJ1-2, is DSGVTQTPKHLITATGQRVTLRCSPRSGDLSVYWYQQSLDQGLQFLIQYYNGEERAKGNILERFSAQQFPDLHSELNLSSLELGDSALYFCASSPRGDRGWYGYTFGSGTRLTVV.

The chain recombines TRBV5-1 with TRBJ2-1; no clear D. This CDR3 contains 15 residues. From germline, CDR1 is SGHRS and CDR2 YFSETQ. The V end lost 3 bases, the J end lost 1 base, and 11 bases lay between the germline ends. As DNA, the CDR3 is TGCGCCAGCAGCTCAACAGCTGGGTCCTACAATGAGCAGTTCTTC. Translated: CASSSTAGSYNEQFF.

V usage is TRBV30 and J usage is TRBJ2-1, with a possible D match to TRBD1 (5 bases). Germline V lookup: CDR1 GTSNPN, CDR2 SVGIG (reference sequence). This CDR3 region has 11 residues. V lost 0 bases and J lost 9, with 6 bases in between. The DNA of the CDR3 is TGTGCCTGGAGTGTACAGGTTGAGCAGTTCTTC. Its protein product is CAWSVQVEQFF.

This chain links TRBV30 with TRBJ1-5; D remains ambiguous. This CDR3 contains 13 residues. V was cut by 6 bases and J by 0 bases, with 9 bases left in between. The germline gives CDR1 GTSNPN, CDR2 SVGIG (reference sequence). In nucleotides, the CDR3 is TGTGCCTGTGCGAGGGATAGCAATCAGCCCCAGCATTTT. This encodes CACARDSNQPQHF.

The genes are TRBV5-6 and TRBJ2-7; a possible D gene is TRBD2 (5 bases). This CDR3 spans 14 amino acids. CDR1 is SGHDT and CDR2 is YYEEEE in the germline V gene. Trimming left V 4 bases short and J 2 bases short, with 13 bases between. CDR3 nucleotide sequence: TGTGCCAGCAGCCGGGAAAGAATAGCCTACGAGCAGTACTTC. Protein product: CASSRERIAYEQYF.

The rearrangement joins TRBV19 to TRBJ1-2, with a tentative D call TRBD1 (5 bases). Trimming took off 0 bases at V and 4 bases at J, with 15 bases between the two ends. Germline CDR1 LNHDA, CDR2 SQIVND (reference sequence). CDR3 size: 16 residues. This CDR3 reads CASSIEVAGYTYGYTF. The DNA of the CDR3 is TGTGCCAGTAGTATAGAGGTGGCAGGGTACACCTATGGCTACACCTTC.

CDR3 nucleotides: TGTGCCAGCAGTTACTCAGGGGGCGCTGCGAATGAGCAGTTCTTC. Residues: CASSYSGGAANEQFF. The V call is TRBV6-5, the J call TRBJ2-1; TRBD1 matches at 7 bases. The CDR3 runs to 15 residues. Per germline, CDR1 MNHEY and CDR2 SVGAGI. With V trimmed by 0 bases and J by 7 bases, 6 bases remained unmatched.

This chain links TRBV11-2 with TRBJ2-7; 11 bases align to TRBD1. Germline V gene data show CDR1 as SGHAT and CDR2 as FQNNGV. Trimming took 4 bases from V and 4 from J; bases not matched to a gene: 6. The CDR3 has 15 amino acids. The DNA for the CDR3 is TGTGCCAGCAGCTCCCCGGGACAGGGGGTATACGAGCAGTACTTC. This translates into CASSSPGQGVYEQYF.

The chain combines TRBV6-1 with TRBJ1-5; 9 nucleotides align to TRBD1. The J segment lost 1 base and the V segment lost 8 bases, leaving 0 bases of the junction unmatched. Per the germline V gene, CDR1 is MNHNS and CDR2 is SASEGT. The CDR3 length is 13 residues. DNA for the CDR3: TGTGCCAGCGGACAGGGGAGCAATCAGCCCCAGCATTTT. It translates to CASGQGSNQPQHF.

The rearrangement uses TRBV6-1 and TRBJ2-1; 8 bases match TRBD2. Germline CDR1 and CDR2: MNHNS and SASEGT. J gave up 5 bases and V 10 bases, and 7 bases lay outside the gene matches. CDR3 length: 13 amino acids. The CDR3 sequence: CAITELADNEQFF. In DNA form, the CDR3 reads TGTGCCATCACCGAACTAGCGGACAATGAGCAGTTCTTC.

V gene TRBV5-1 combines with J gene TRBJ1-1, with 9 bases identical to TRBD1. The germline gives CDR1 SGHRS, CDR2 YFSETQ. The CDR3 totals 16 residues. The trim removed 3 bases at V and 4 bases at J, leaving 10 bases unmatched. CDR3 in amino acids: CASSSARDRVSTEAFF. The CDR3 DNA reads as TGCGCCAGCAGCTCCGCACGGGACAGGGTCAGCACTGAAGCTTTCTTT.

This chain connects TRBV7-8 to TRBJ1-6; possible D gene TRBD1, 5 bases. V lost 5 bases and J 11 bases, leaving 19 bases between the germline ends. The CDR3 has 15 amino acids. From germline, CDR1 is SGHVS and CDR2 FQNEAQ. The CDR3 loop reads CASSPDRDGGTPLHF. CDR3 nucleotide sequence: TGTGCCAGCAGCCCCGACCGGGACGGGGGGACACCCCTCCACTTT.

The chain couples TRBV5-4 to TRBJ2-7; 10 positions match TRBD1. With 4 bases clipped from V and 2 bases from J, the junction kept 6 bases outside the gene matches. The CDR3 is 15 residues long. The germline gives CDR1 SGHNT, CDR2 YYREEE (reference sequence). The DNA for the CDR3 is TGTGCCAGCAGCCTAGGGACAGGGGACGCCTACGAGCAGTACTTC. Amino acid sequence: CASSLGTGDAYEQYF.

CDR3 DNA: TGTGCCATCAGTAGCGGGACGGGCACAGATACGCAGTATTTT. Encoded protein: CAISSGTGTDTQYF. V gene TRBV10-3 combines with J gene TRBJ2-3; 7 bases line up with TRBD2. The CDR3 length is 14 residues. Looked up from germline, CDR1 is ENHRY and CDR2 is SYGVKD. With V trimmed by 5 bases and J by 1 base, 3 bases remained unmatched.

The rearrangement links TRBV6-6 to TRBJ2-7; 7 nucleotides match TRBD1. V lost 5 bases, J lost 5 bases, and 6 bases stayed unmatched. The CDR3 has 13 amino acids. Germline CDR1 reads MNHNY; CDR2 reads SVGAGI (reference sequence). The CDR3 DNA follows: TGTGCCAGCAGTCGACAGGGTGCCAACGAGCAGTACTTC. It codes for CASSRQGANEQYF.

The chain uses TRBV4-1 and TRBJ2-7; 7 bases agree with TRBD2. Germline loops: CDR1 MGHRA, CDR2 YSYEKL. V shed 3 bases, J shed 0 bases, and the junction held 23 bases outside the gene matches. The CDR3 contains 21 residues. CDR3 DNA sequence: TGCGCCAGCAGCCACGTCCCATCAGGCGGGGGACCTCCCTTTATCTCCTACGAGCAGTACTTC. It encodes CASSHVPSGGGPPFISYEQYF.